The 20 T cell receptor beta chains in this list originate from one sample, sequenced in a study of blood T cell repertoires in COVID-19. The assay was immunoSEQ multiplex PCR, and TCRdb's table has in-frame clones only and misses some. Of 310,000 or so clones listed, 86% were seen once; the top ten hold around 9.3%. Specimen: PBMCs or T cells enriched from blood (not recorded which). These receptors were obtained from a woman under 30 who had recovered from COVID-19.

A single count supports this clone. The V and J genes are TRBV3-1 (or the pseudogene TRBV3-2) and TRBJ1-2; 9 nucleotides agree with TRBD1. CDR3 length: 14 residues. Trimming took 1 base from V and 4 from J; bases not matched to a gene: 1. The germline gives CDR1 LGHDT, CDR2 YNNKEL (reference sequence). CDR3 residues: CASSQVTGGYGYTF. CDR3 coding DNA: TGTGCCAGCAGCCAAGTGACAGGGGGCTATGGCTACACCTTC.

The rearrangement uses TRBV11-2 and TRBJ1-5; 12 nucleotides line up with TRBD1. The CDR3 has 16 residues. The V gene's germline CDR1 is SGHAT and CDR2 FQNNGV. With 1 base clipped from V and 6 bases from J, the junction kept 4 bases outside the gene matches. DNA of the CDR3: TGTGCCAGCAGCTTAGGGGGGACAGGGGGCGGTCAGCCCCAGCATTTT. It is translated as CASSLGGTGGGQPQHF.

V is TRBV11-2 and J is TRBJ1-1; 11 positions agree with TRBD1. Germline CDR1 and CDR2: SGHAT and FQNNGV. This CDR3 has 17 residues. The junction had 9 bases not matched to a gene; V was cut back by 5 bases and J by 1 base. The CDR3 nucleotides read TGTGCCAGCAGCCAACTCCCGGGACAGGGGGGGAACACTGAAGCTTTCTTT. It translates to CASSQLPGQGGNTEAFF.

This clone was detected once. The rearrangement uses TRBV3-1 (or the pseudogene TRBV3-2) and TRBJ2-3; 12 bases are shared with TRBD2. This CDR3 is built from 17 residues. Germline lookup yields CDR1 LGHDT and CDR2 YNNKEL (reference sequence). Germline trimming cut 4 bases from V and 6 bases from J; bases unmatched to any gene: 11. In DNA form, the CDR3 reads TGTGCCAGCAGCCCCCCCTCTAGCGGGGGGGCCACCGATACGCAGTATTTT. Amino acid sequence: CASSPPSSGGATDTQYF.

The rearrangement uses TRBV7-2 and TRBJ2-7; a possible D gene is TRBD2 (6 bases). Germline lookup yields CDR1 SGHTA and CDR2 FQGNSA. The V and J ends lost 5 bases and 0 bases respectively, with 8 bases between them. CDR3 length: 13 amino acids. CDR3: CASSGGISYEQYF. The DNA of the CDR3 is TGTGCCAGCAGCGGGGGGATCTCCTACGAGCAGTACTTC.

In DNA form, the CDR3 reads TGTGCCAGTGCGGACAGGCCGTCTGTGAACACTGAAGCTTTCTTT. The encoded protein is CASADRPSVNTEAFF. The chain links TRBV19 to TRBJ1-1; TRBD1 matches 7 bases. Germline CDR1 reads LNHDA; CDR2 reads SQIVND (reference sequence). After removal of 8 bases from V and 0 bases from J, the junction contained 9 bases not matched to a gene. The CDR3 is 15 residues long.

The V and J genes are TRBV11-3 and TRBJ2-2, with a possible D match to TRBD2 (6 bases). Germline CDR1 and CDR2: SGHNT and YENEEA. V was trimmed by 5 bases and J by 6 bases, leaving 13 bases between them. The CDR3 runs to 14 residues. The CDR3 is CASSGRRSAGELFF. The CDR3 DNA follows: TGTGCCAGCAGCGGGAGGCGGTCGGCCGGGGAGCTGTTTTTT.

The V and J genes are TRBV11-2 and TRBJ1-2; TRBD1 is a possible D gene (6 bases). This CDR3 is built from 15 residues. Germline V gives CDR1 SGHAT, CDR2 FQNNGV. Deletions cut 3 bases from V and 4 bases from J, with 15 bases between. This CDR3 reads CASSFTPDSPYGYTF. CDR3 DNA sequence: TGTGCCAGCAGCTTCACCCCGGACAGCCCCTATGGCTACACCTTC.

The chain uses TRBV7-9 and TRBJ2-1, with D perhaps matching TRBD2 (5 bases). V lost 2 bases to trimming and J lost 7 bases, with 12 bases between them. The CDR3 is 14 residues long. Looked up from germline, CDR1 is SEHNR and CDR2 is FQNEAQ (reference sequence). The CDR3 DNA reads TGTGCCAGCAGCTTACCCGGCAGCGGAAATGAGCAGTTCTTC. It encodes CASSLPGSGNEQFF.

The CDR3 DNA reads as TGCAGCGTTGATAGAGACACTGAAGCTTTCTTT. Translated: CSVDRDTEAFF. The chain employs TRBV29-1 and TRBJ1-1, with D unclear. This CDR3 has 11 amino acids. Germline values: CDR1 SQVTM, CDR2 ANQGSEA. The ends were cut back, 3 bases at V and 3 bases at J, with 5 bases in the middle.

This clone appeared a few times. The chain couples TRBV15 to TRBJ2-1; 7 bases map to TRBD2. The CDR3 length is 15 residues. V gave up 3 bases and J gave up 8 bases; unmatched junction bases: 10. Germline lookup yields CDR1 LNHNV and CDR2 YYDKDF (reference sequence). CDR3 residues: CATSSGSAGVDEQFF. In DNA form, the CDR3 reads TGTGCCACCAGCAGTGGCTCCGCGGGAGTTGATGAGCAGTTCTTC. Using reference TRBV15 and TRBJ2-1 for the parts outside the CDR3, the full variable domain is DAMVIQNPRYQVTQFGKPVTLSCSQTLNHNVMYWYQQKSSQAPKLLFHYYDKDFNNEADTPDNFQSRRPNTSFCFLDIRSPGLGDTAMYLCATSSGSAGVDEQFFGPGTRLTVL.

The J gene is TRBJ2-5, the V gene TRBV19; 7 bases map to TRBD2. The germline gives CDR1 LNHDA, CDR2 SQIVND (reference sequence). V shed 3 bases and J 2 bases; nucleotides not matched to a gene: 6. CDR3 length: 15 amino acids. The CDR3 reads CASSMIGSGQETQYF. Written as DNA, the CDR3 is TGTGCCAGTAGTATGATAGGTAGCGGGCAAGAGACCCAGTACTTC.

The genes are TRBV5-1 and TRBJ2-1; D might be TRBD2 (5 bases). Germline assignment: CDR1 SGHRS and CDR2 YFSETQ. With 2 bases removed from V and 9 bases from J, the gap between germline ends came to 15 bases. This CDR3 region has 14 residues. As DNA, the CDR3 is TGCGCCAGCAGCTTTTCGGCCCCCGGAGGTGAGCAGTTCTTC. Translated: CASSFSAPGGEQFF.

The DNA of the CDR3 is TGTGCCAGCAGCCCCCCCGGGACAGGGTACCGTTGGCAGTACTTC. Amino acids: CASSPPGTGYRWQYF. V and J are TRBV21-1 and TRBJ2-7; the table's D call, TRBD1, has no DNA check behind it. TRBV21-1 is described as a pseudogene. The CDR3 spans 15 residues.

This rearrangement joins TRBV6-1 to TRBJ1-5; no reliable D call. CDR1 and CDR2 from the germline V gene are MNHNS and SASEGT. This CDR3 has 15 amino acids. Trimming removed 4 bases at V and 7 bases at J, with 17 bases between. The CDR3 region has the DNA TGTGCCAGCAGTGTAGCGACCGGGAACCAACAGCCCCAGCATTTT. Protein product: CASSVATGNQQPQHF.

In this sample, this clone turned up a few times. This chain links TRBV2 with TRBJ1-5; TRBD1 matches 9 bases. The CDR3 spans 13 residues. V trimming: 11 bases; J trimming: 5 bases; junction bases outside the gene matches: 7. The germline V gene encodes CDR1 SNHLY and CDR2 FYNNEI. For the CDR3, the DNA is TGTGCCTACAAAACAGGGGGCGATCAGCCCCAGCATTTT. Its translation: CAYKTGGDQPQHF.

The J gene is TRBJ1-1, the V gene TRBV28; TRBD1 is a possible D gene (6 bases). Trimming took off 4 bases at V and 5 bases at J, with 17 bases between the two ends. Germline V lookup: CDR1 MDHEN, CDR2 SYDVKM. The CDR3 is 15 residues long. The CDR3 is CASSSPTGKGTEAFF. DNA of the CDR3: TGTGCCAGCAGTTCCCCGACAGGTAAAGGTACTGAAGCTTTCTTT.

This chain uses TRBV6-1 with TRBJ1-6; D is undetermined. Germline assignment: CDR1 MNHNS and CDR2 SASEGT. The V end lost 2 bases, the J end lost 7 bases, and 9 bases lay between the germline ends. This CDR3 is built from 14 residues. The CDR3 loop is CASSELAENSPLHF. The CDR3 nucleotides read TGTGCCAGCAGTGAATTAGCAGAGAATTCACCCCTCCACTTT.

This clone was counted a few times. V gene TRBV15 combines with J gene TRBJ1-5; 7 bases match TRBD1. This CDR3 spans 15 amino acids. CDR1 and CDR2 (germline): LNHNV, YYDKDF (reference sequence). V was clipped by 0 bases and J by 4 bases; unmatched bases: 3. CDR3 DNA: TGTGCCACCAGCAGAGATGGGGACAGTAATCAGCCCCAGCATTTT. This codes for CATSRDGDSNQPQHF.

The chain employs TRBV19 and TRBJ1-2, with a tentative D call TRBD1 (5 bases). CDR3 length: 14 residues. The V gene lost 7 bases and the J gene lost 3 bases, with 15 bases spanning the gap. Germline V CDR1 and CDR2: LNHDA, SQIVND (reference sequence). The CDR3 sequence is CASNQIWGDYGYTF. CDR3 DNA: TGTGCCAGTAACCAAATTTGGGGGGACTATGGCTACACCTTC.